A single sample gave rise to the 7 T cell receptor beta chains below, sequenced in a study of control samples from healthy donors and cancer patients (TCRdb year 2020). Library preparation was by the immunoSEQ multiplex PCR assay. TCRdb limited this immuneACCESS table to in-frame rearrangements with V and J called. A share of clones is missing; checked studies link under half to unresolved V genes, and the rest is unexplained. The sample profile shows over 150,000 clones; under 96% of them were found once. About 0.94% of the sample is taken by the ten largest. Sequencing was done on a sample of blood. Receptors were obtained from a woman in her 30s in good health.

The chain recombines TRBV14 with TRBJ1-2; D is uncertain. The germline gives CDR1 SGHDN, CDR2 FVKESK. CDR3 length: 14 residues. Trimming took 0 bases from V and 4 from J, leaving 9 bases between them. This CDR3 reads CASSQDGLVYGYTF. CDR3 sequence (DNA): TGTGCCAGCAGCCAAGATGGGTTAGTCTATGGCTACACCTTC.

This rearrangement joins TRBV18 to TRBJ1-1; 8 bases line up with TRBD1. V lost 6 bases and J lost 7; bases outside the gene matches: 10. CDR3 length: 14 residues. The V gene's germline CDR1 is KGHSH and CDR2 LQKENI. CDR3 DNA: TGTGCCAGCTCCCTTTCGGACAGGGAGGTTGAAGCTTTCTTT. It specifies CASSLSDREVEAFF.

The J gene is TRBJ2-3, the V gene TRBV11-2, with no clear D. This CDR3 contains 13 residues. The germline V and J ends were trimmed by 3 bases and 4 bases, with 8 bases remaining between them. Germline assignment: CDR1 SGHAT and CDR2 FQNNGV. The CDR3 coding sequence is TGTGCCAGCAGCTTCGGCTTCCCAGATACGCAGTATTTT. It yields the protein CASSFGFPDTQYF.

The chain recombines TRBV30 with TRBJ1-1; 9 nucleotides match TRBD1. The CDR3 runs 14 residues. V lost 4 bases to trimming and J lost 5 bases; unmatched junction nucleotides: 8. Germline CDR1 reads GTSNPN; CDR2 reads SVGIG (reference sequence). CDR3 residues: CAWIYRGRGTEAFF. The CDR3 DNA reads TGTGCCTGGATTTACAGGGGGCGCGGAACTGAAGCTTTCTTT.

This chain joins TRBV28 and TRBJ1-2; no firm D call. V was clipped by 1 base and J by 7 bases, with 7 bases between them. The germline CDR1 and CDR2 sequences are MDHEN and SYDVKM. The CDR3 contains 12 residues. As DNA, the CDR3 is TGTGCCAGCAGTTTATCGGAGGCTGGCTACACCTTC. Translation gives CASSLSEAGYTF.

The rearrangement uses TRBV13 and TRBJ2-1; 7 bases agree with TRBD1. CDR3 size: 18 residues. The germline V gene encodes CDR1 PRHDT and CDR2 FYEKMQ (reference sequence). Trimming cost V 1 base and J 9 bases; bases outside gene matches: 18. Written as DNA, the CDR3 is TGTGCCAGCAGCTTAGAGAGCCCATCCGGACCAGGGGGTCTTGAGCAGTTCTTC. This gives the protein CASSLESPSGPGGLEQFF.

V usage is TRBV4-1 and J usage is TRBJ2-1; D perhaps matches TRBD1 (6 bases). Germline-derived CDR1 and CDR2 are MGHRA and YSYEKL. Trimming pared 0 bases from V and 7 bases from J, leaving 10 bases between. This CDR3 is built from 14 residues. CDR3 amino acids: CASSQEAGANEQFF. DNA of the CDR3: TGCGCCAGCAGCCAAGAAGCAGGGGCGAATGAGCAGTTCTTC.